The 22 T cell receptor beta chains given below trace back to one sample, sequenced in a study of CD8+CD57+ T cells in acquired aplastic anemia. Both TCR beta VDJ combination and CDR3 sequence profiling were carried out. Genomic DNA was the template for this profiling. TCRdb itself ran the reads through MiXCR, one entry per CDR3 protein. The repertoire has a few hundred thousand distinct CDR3 sequences, less than 60% of them found once; the top ten carry 20%. Sequencing involved patients with CD8+CD57+ cell expansion previously shown by flow cytometry. Material for sequencing was sorted CD4+, CD8+, or CD8+CD57+ T cells (not recorded which) from PBMCs. The receptor set was obtained from a human donor with aplastic anemia.

The V gene is TRBV7-9, the J gene TRBJ2-5; D gene ambiguous. Trimming removed 10 bases at V and 4 bases at J, with 13 bases between. The CDR3 is made up of 12 amino acids. CDR1 is SEHNR, CDR2 FQNEAQ, per germline (reference sequence). The CDR3 DNA sequence: TGTGCCATACGGGCAAGTGCAGAGACCCAGTACTTC. Its protein is CAIRASAETQYF.

V usage is TRBV6-1 and J usage is TRBJ1-1; D unresolved. Germline CDR1 is MNHNS and CDR2 is SASEGT. V lost 4 bases and J lost 4, with 16 bases in between. This CDR3 region has 15 residues. Here the CDR3 DNA reads TGTGCCAGCAGTGCGGAACGGACGCTTTTCACTGAAGCTTTCTTT. Its translation is CASSAERTLFTEAFF.

The chain's CDR3 is CAISVDSVSYRSTMRQQFF. The CDR3 DNA reads as TGTGCCATCAGTGTAGACTCAGTATCCTATCGAAGTACAATGAGACAGCAGTTCTTC. The V and J genes are TRBV10-3 and TRBJ2-1; D gene unclear. The CDR3 has 19 residues. V was clipped by 4 bases and J by 11 bases, with 33 bases between them. CDR1 and CDR2 (germline): ENHRY, SYGVKD.

This clonotype turned up a few times. The CDR3 nucleotides read TGTGCCAGCAGCCAACCCCCAGGGACTAGCGGGGGGTCCCTGCAGTTCTTC. The encoded protein is CASSQPPGTSGGSLQFF. The chain employs TRBV4-2 and TRBJ2-1; TRBD2 matches at 15 bases. CDR1 and CDR2 (germline): LGHNA, YNFKEQ. Trimming cost V 2 bases and J 12 bases; bases outside gene matches: 11. The CDR3 runs to 17 residues.

The chain links TRBV5-1 to TRBJ2-7; TRBD2 agrees at 11 bases. Gene TRBJ2-5 matches the end of the DNA better, so the J call may be wrong. The germline V gene encodes CDR1 SGHRS and CDR2 YFSETQ. This CDR3 is built from 15 residues. CDR3 residues: CASSPTSGGQETQYF. The CDR3 bases are TGCGCCAGCAGCCCCACTAGCGGGGGACAAGAGACCCAGTACTTC.

This clonotype was seen ten or more times. This sequence joins TRBV20-1 and TRBJ2-7; D not resolved. Trimming shortened V by 5 bases and J by 5 bases, and 22 bases separated the two germline ends. From germline, CDR1 is DFQATT and CDR2 SNEGSKA (reference sequence). This CDR3 spans 15 amino acids. The CDR3 loop is CSAWGTDGRRDEQYF. The CDR3 region has the DNA TGCAGTGCTTGGGGTACAGACGGGCGGCGAGACGAGCAGTACTTC.

This clonotype was seen a few times. The chain carries TRBV29-1 and TRBJ1-2; tentative D call: TRBD1 (6 bases). CDR1 and CDR2 (germline): SQVTM, ANQGSEA. Between the trimmed V and J ends, which lost 3 bases and 8 bases, there was a span of 13 bases. The CDR3 extends over 12 amino acids. In nucleotides, the CDR3 is TGCAGCGTTGAGCTGACAGGCGGAGGCTACACCTTC. Protein: CSVELTGGGYTF.

The chain has TRBV7-2 and TRBJ2-7; maybe TRBD1 (6 bases). This CDR3 spans 15 amino acids. With 0 bases removed from V and 2 bases from J, the gap between germline ends came to 11 bases. Per the germline V gene, CDR1 is SGHTA and CDR2 is FQGNSA. The CDR3 region is CASSLAQGPTYEQYF. CDR3 DNA: TGTGCCAGCAGCTTAGCGCAGGGGCCCACCTACGAGCAGTACTTC.

On this clonotype itself: A much larger clone is a single base away; this may be a read error. This sequence joins TRBV5-6 and TRBJ1-4; 8 bases line up with TRBD1. Looked up from germline, CDR1 is SGHDT and CDR2 is YYEEEE. This CDR3 has 14 amino acids. CDR3 in DNA: TGTGCCAGCAGAGCGACAGGGGACAATGAAAAACTGCTTTTT. Amino acid sequence: CASRATGDNEKLLF.

This clonotype occurred many times. This sequence joins TRBV2 and TRBJ2-3; 12 nucleotides agree with TRBD2. The junction had 4 bases not matched to a gene; V was cut back by 5 bases and J by 4 bases. The CDR3 is 15 amino acids. The V gene's germline CDR1 is SNHLY and CDR2 FYNNEI. In DNA form, the CDR3 reads TGTGCCAGCAGTCCTACTAGCGGGGGGCCAGATACGCAGTATTTT. Its protein product is CASSPTSGGPDTQYF.

Of note for this clonotype: This CDR3 fails to terminate in the conserved phenylalanine or tryptophan, so it likely reflects a read error. The chain has TRBV10-1 and TRBJ1-5; 11 bases are shared with TRBD1. CDR3 size: 14 residues. Germline assignment: CDR1 WNHNN and CDR2 SYGVQD (reference sequence). V shed 7 bases and J 6 bases; nucleotides not matched to a gene: 5. The DNA for the CDR3 is TGCGCCAGCATCGGGACAGGGGGACGTCAGCCCCAGCATTCT. This codes for CASIGTGGRQPQHS.

This clonotype was picked up many times. This chain uses TRBV6-1 with TRBJ1-5; no clear D gene. This CDR3 spans 11 amino acids. Between the trimmed V and J ends, which lost 4 bases and 5 bases, there was a span of 3 bases. The germline gives CDR1 MNHNS, CDR2 SASEGT. The CDR3 DNA follows: TGTGCCAGCAGTGGGTATCAGCCCCAGCATTTT. This codes for CASSGYQPQHF.

This chain joins TRBV19 and TRBJ1-2, with D maybe TRBD1 (5 bases). The V end was cut by 5 bases, the J end by 6 bases, with 16 bases between. CDR1 and CDR2 (germline): LNHDA, SQIVND (reference sequence). This CDR3 region has 14 residues. The CDR3 protein is CASSPQGPGDGYTF. Here the CDR3 DNA reads TGTGCCAGTAGTCCCCAGGGCCCGGGGGATGGCTACACCTTC.

The chain employs TRBV3-1 and TRBJ2-5; 7 nucleotides line up with TRBD2. The V and J ends lost 3 bases and 5 bases, in that order; junction bases with no gene match: 9. The CDR3 extends over 15 amino acids. Per the germline V gene, CDR1 is LGHDT and CDR2 is YNNKEL (reference sequence). This CDR3 is CASSHKWEGLETQYF. Written as DNA, the CDR3 is TGTGCCAGCAGCCATAAGTGGGAGGGGTTGGAGACCCAGTACTTC.

This clonotype was detected many times. This clone may be a read error of a much larger clone one base away. V and J are TRBV2 and TRBJ1-2; D gene ambiguous. The CDR3 is made up of 13 amino acids. Germline CDR1 and CDR2: SNHLY and FYNNEI. The CDR3 loop reads CASSVRVNYGHTF. The DNA of the CDR3 is TGTGCCAGCAGTGTCCGGGTTAACTATGGCCACACCTTC.

There are many counts of this clonotype. The chain is built from TRBV10-3 and TRBJ2-1; 9 nucleotides agree with TRBD2. Germline V CDR1 and CDR2: ENHRY, SYGVKD. The length of the CDR3 is 15 residues. The V and J ends lost 4 bases and 9 bases, in that order; junction bases with no gene match: 10. CDR3 DNA sequence: TGTGCCATCAGTGTCGGTAGCGGGGGTCGTGGTGAGCAGTTCTTC. Translating it yields CAISVGSGGRGEQFF.

The CDR3 loop is CSIEPERGDTQYF. CDR3 DNA: TGCTCTATAGAGCCGGAGAGGGGAGATACGCAGTATTTT. This chain connects TRBV20-1 to TRBJ2-3; perhaps D is TRBD1 or TRBD2 (5 bases each). The CDR3 runs 13 residues. Germline-derived CDR1 and CDR2 are DFQATT and SNEGSKA (reference sequence).

The chain is built from TRBV10-2 and TRBJ1-2; D gene ambiguous. The germline CDR1 and CDR2 sequences are WSHSY and SAAADI. CDR3 length equals 13 residues. V lost 0 bases to trimming and J lost 9 bases, with 11 bases between them. CDR3 DNA: TGCGCCAGCAGTGAGTCGTATCGTAAGAGCTACACCTTC. Protein sequence: CASSESYRKSYTF.

This clonotype was counted a few times. The V gene is TRBV6-6, the J gene TRBJ2-3, with 9 bases that match TRBD1. The germline CDR1 and CDR2 sequences are MNHNY and SVGAGI (reference sequence). V gave up 5 bases and J gave up 3 bases; unmatched junction bases: 3. The CDR3 has 14 amino acids. CDR3 sequence (DNA): TGTGCCAGCAGTCCGGGACAGGGTACAGATACGCAGTATTTT. Its translation is CASSPGQGTDTQYF.

V usage is TRBV7-9 and J usage is TRBJ2-3, with 9 bases aligning to TRBD1. Per germline, CDR1 SEHNR and CDR2 FQNEAQ (reference sequence). The V and J ends lost 5 bases and 7 bases, in that order; junction bases with no gene match: 13. The CDR3 loop spans 16 amino acids. CDR3 sequence reads: CASSVMPQGARYTQYF. The CDR3, as DNA: TGTGCCAGCAGCGTGATGCCACAGGGGGCCAGGTATACGCAGTATTTT.

Worth noting for this clonotype: A read error may be the cause here, since a much bigger clone is one base away. The chain links TRBV6-1 to TRBJ2-3, with D possibly being TRBD2 (6 bases). Germline values: CDR1 MNHNS, CDR2 SASEGT. The CDR3 is 17 amino acids. This chain's CDR3 is CASSYRDSRGLTDTRYF. CDR3 coding DNA: TGTGCCAGCAGTTATCGGGACTCTCGGGGCCTAACAGATACGCGGTATTTT.

The rearrangement joins TRBV11-2 to TRBJ1-1; tentatively, D is TRBD1 (5 bases). V lost 5 bases, J lost 6 bases, and 10 bases lay in between. Germline CDR1 reads SGHAT; CDR2 reads FQNNGV. The CDR3 extends over 12 amino acids. CDR3 sequence: CASSRGRAEAFF. CDR3 coding DNA: TGTGCCAGCAGCCGGGGCAGGGCTGAAGCTTTCTTT.